A selection of T cell receptor beta chains follows, all from one sample in a study of cytomegalovirus exposure and HLA in healthy donors. TCRdb's copy holds only in-frame clones and misses some; the assay was immunoSEQ multiplex PCR. The table shows 99,000 or so clones, with 75% to 80% occurring only once. Sample: PBMCs. All receptors come from a man in his 60s in good health and CMV-seropositive. Each CDR3 is given with its conserved first and last residue. Fields, in order: V gene, J gene, D gene, clone size, CDR3 DNA, CDR3 protein. A D gene is named only where the DNA matches it firmly. Clone sizes are given selectively: once, few, many, or a class where the clone is expanded.

>TRBV6-4|TRBJ2-1|TRBD2|.
TGTGCCAGCACCTTCGTGGTTAGCGGGGGGGAGCAGTTCTTC
CASTFVVSGGEQFF
>TRBV27|TRBJ1-1|.|.
TGTGCCAGCAGTGCAGCGTGGGACACTGAAGCTTTCTTT
CASSAAWDTEAFF
>TRBV2|TRBJ2-6|TRBD1|.
TGTGCCAGCAGTGAAGCGCTTCGGGACAGGGTTAGGTCTGGGGCCAACGTCCTGACTTTC
CASSEALRDRVRSGANVLTF
>TRBV5-1|TRBJ2-1|.|.
TGCGCCAGCAGCCCCCTCAGGGAAAATGAGCAGTTCTTC
CASSPLRENEQFF
>TRBV6-1|TRBJ1-1|TRBD1|.
TGTGCCAGCAGAGCCGGGACAGCGAACACTGAAGCTTTCTTT
CASRAGTANTEAFF
>TRBV2|TRBJ2-7|.|.
TGTGCCAGCAGTCCCGGACTGCACTACGAGCAGTACTTC
CASSPGLHYEQYF
>TRBV14|TRBJ1-2|.|.
TGTGCCAGCAGCCAAGATTACAGGGTCTATGGCTACACCTTC
CASSQDYRVYGYTF
>TRBV5-4|TRBJ2-1|.|.
TGTGCCAGCAGCTCAACAGGGATTTCAAATGAGCAGTTCTTC
CASSSTGISNEQFF
>TRBV9|TRBJ2-4|.|.
TGTGCCAGCAGCGTAGCCCCAGGGGAAAACATTCAGTACTTC
CASSVAPGENIQYF
>TRBV13|TRBJ2-7|.|.
TGTGCCAGCAGCGCTAGGGACACTTCCTACGAGCAGTACTTC
CASSARDTSYEQYF
>TRBV30|TRBJ1-5|.|.
TGTGCCTGGAGTATGGGTCTGCCACAGGGTGGTCAGCCCCAGCATTTT
CAWSMGLPQGGQPQHF
>TRBV30|TRBJ2-3|.|.
TGTGCCTGGGGACAGCGGAACACAGATACGCAGTATTTT
CAWGQRNTDTQYF
>TRBV7-3|TRBJ1-2|TRBD1|few
TGTGCCAGCAGCTCCCGGGGGGGGGACAGGGATGGCTACACCTTC
CASSSRGGDRDGYTF
>TRBV6-5|TRBJ2-7|.|.
TGTGCCAGCAGTTACTCGTCCCAGAACTACGAGCAGTACTTC
CASSYSSQNYEQYF
>TRBV25-1|TRBJ1-1|.|.
TGTGCCAGCAGTGAACGTGGGCGCCTCACTGAAGCTTTCTTT
CASSERGRLTEAFF
>TRBV6-6|TRBJ1-2|.|.
TGTGCCAGCAGTTCCGGACAAGAAAACTATGGCTACACCTTC
CASSSGQENYGYTF
>TRBV6-7|TRBJ2-7|TRBD2|.
TGTGCCAGCATGACTAGCGGTTCCTACGAGCAGTACTTC
CASMTSGSYEQYF
>TRBV5-6|TRBJ2-5|.|.
TGTGCCAGCAGCTCGACGGTAGACAAAGAGACCCAGTACTTC
CASSSTVDKETQYF
>TRBV29-1|TRBJ1-3|TRBD1|.
TGCAGCGTTTATTCAACAGGGGGACTCTCTGGAAACACCATATATTTT
CSVYSTGGLSGNTIYF
>TRBV5-1|TRBJ2-7|TRBD1|.
TGCGCCAGCAGCTTGGAACGGGACAGGGTCCACGAGCAGTACTTC
CASSLERDRVHEQYF
>TRBV7-6|TRBJ2-3|.|once
TGTGCCAGCAGCTTAGGGTGGGCAGGGCCAGATACGCAGTATTTT
CASSLGWAGPDTQYF
>TRBV28|TRBJ1-5|TRBD1|.
TGTGCCAGCAGTACCCCGGACAGGTCGGGTCAGCCCCAGCATTTT
CASSTPDRSGQPQHF
>TRBV4-3|TRBJ2-5|TRBD1|.
TGCGCCAGCAGCCAGGGACAGGGCACGGAGACCCAGTACTTC
CASSQGQGTETQYF
>TRBV10-3|TRBJ2-3|.|once
TGTGCCATCAGTGGTTCCCATTTAGGGAGCGGCACAGATACGCAGTATTTT
CAISGSHLGSGTDTQYF
>TRBV2|TRBJ2-2|TRBD1|few
TGTGCCAGCAGTGAGTCCCGGGACAGGGCCACCGGGGAGCTGTTTTTT
CASSESRDRATGELFF
>TRBV27|TRBJ1-6|.|.
TGTGCCAGCAGTTTAGGGCCTACAGGTTCACCCCTCCACTTT
CASSLGPTGSPLHF
>TRBV29-1|TRBJ1-4|.|.
TGCAGCGCCATGGGGGGTGAAAAACTGTTTTTT
CSAMGGEKLFF
>TRBV19|TRBJ1-4|.|.
TGTGCCAGTAGTCCCGGGGTTGAAAAACTGTTTTTT
CASSPGVEKLFF
>TRBV7-9|TRBJ1-2|TRBD1|.
TGTTCCAGCAGCTTGGACAGGCATGGCTACACCTTC
CSSSLDRHGYTF
>TRBV4-3|TRBJ2-7|.|few
TGCGCCAGCAGCCAAGAAAGGGGCTACGAGCAGTACTTC
CASSQERGYEQYF
>TRBV5-1|TRBJ2-3|TRBD2|.
TGCGCCAGCAGTTTTAGCGGGGACGGGGCAGATACGCAGTATTTT
CASSFSGDGADTQYF
>TRBV5-1|TRBJ2-1|TRBD2|.
TGCGCCAGCAGCTTTGGGACTAGCGGGGGCCGGGATGAGCAGTTCTTC
CASSFGTSGGRDEQFF
>TRBV7-2|TRBJ2-3|.|.
TGTGCCAGCAGCTTCTTCGGCACGGGAAGACGTCCAGATACGCAGTATTTT
CASSFFGTGRRPDTQYF
>TRBV5-1|TRBJ2-3|.|.
TGCGCCAGCAGCTTGGCCGGCACCCCGGAGGGCACAGATACGCAGTATTTT
CASSLAGTPEGTDTQYF
>TRBV10-3|TRBJ1-1|TRBD1|.
TGTGCCATCAGTGTAGGACAGGGGAGGGCTGCGGCCCAGGGGGGGGACACTGAAGCTTTCTTT
CAISVGQGRAAAQGGDTEAFF
>TRBV19|TRBJ2-3|.|.
TGTGCCAGTAGTATAGATGGCCTCCCCCGCACAGATACGCAGTATTTT
CASSIDGLPRTDTQYF
>TRBV19|TRBJ1-2|TRBD1|.
TGTGCCAGTAGTATTGGACAGGGGGCCTTGGATGGCTACACCTTC
CASSIGQGALDGYTF
>TRBV5-1|TRBJ2-1|TRBD2|.
TGCGCCAGCAGCTCCGAACAAACAGCGGGGGGGAATGAGCAGTTCTTC
CASSSEQTAGGNEQFF
>TRBV7-2|TRBJ2-4|.|.
TGTGCCAGCAGCTTAGTCGGTAGTCCCATTCAGTACTTC
CASSLVGSPIQYF
>TRBV7-9|TRBJ2-3|.|few
TGTGCCAGCAGCTTAGTAGTGGGGGCTAGGGGGTCAGATACGCAGTATTTT
CASSLVVGARGSDTQYF
>TRBV6-6|TRBJ2-3|TRBD2|.
TGTGCCAGCAGTCCCCTAGCGGGGGCCGGAGATACGCAGTATTTT
CASSPLAGAGDTQYF
>TRBV2|TRBJ2-7|.|.
TGTGCCAGCAGACTAGCTGACCCCTACGAGCAGTACTTC
CASRLADPYEQYF
>TRBV10-1|TRBJ2-2|.|.
TGCGCCACTAGTAGTCCAGCGGACTCCGGGGAGCTGTTTTTT
CATSSPADSGELFF
>TRBV10-3|TRBJ2-5|.|once
TGTGCCACCCGGGTGACCCAGTACTTC
CATRVTQYF
>TRBV2|TRBJ1-3|.|.
TGTGCCAGCATCCGAACGAGAAACTCTGGAAACACCATATATTTT
CASIRTRNSGNTIYF
>TRBV5-4|TRBJ2-7|.|.
TGTGCCAGCAGCTTGACAGGGACCTCCTACGAGCAGTACTTC
CASSLTGTSYEQYF
>TRBV5-1|TRBJ2-5|TRBD2|.
TGCGCCAGCAGCTTAGGAGCGGGGGCCCAGGGGGAGACCCAGTACTTC
CASSLGAGAQGETQYF